These T cell receptor beta chains were read from a single sample in a study of graft-versus-host responses after intestinal transplantation. Profiled with immunoSEQ multiplex PCR; TCRdb holds only in-frame clones, not every one. The profile shows tens of thousands of clones, 83% of them singletons. The input for sequencing was PBMCs, taken 1,000 to 1,200 days after transplant. The receptor set was obtained from a human patient who received an intestinal transplant, so some T cells may come from the graft donor. The CDR3 runs from the conserved cysteine through the conserved F or W. Each record gives: CDR3 protein, CDR3 DNA, J gene, clone size, V gene, CDR3 length, D gene. D genes are given only for firm matches. Clone size is shown for a subset of rows, as once, few, many or a class of expanded clone.

CASSKGQGDTEAFF	TGTGCCAGTAGTAAGGGACAGGGGGACACTGAAGCTTTCTTT	TRBJ1-1	.	TRBV19	14	TRBD1
CASTIAGGENNEQFF	TGTGCCAGCACAATTGCGGGGGGTGAAAACAATGAGCAGTTCTTC	TRBJ2-1	.	TRBV9	15	TRBD2
CASSDGSQGDTDTQYF	TGTGCCAGCAGTGACGGTTCACAGGGGGACACAGATACGCAGTATTTT	TRBJ2-3	medium-sized	TRBV6-4	16	TRBD1
CASSLTSEQYF	TGTGCCAGCAGTTTGACTAGCGAGCAGTACTTC	TRBJ2-7	.	TRBV28	11	.
CASSETSDNEQFF	TGTGCCAGCAGTGAGACTAGCGACAATGAGCAGTTCTTC	TRBJ2-1	.	TRBV6-4	13	TRBD2
CASSLTGSADTQYF	TGTGCCAGTAGCCTGACAGGGAGTGCAGATACGCAGTATTTT	TRBJ2-3	.	TRBV19	14	TRBD1
CASSLKDF	TGTGCCAGCAGCTTGAAGGACTTC	TRBJ2-5	.	TRBV7-8	8	.
CASSLTTGNTEAFF	TGTGCCAGCAGCTTAACCACAGGGAACACTGAAGCTTTCTTT	TRBJ1-1	.	TRBV11-2	14	.
CASSRGSTDTQYF	TGCGCCAGCAGCCGCGGCAGCACAGATACGCAGTATTTT	TRBJ2-3	.	TRBV5-1	13	.
CASSLLFGGESNTGELFF	TGTGCCAGCAGCCTCCTATTCGGTGGGGAGTCGAACACCGGGGAGCTGTTTTTT	TRBJ2-2	.	TRBV13	18	.
CASSPRDRGVSSGELFF	TGTGCCAGCAGCCCCCGTGACAGGGGCGTTTCGTCCGGGGAGCTGTTTTTT	TRBJ2-2	.	TRBV9	17	TRBD1
CASSQAQGAGEQFF	TGTGCCAGCAGCCAAGCTCAAGGGGCGGGAGAGCAGTTCTTC	TRBJ2-1	.	TRBV14	14	.
CASSPGGGSTQYF	TGTGCCAGCAGCCCCGGAGGGGGGAGTACGCAGTATTTT	TRBJ2-3	.	TRBV7-6	13	.
CASSIDLFGTHTEAFF	TGTGCCAGTAGTATAGATCTATTTGGCACCCACACTGAAGCTTTCTTT	TRBJ1-1	.	TRBV19	16	.
CASSPGGTSGANVLTF	TGTGCCAGCAGTCCCGGCGGGACCTCTGGGGCCAACGTCCTGACTTTC	TRBJ2-6	.	TRBV28	16	.
CASSPLRSGRGNQPQHF	TGTGCCAGTAGTCCTCTCCGTTCGGGACGGGGCAATCAGCCCCAGCATTTT	TRBJ1-5	.	TRBV19	17	.
CAIRNTSGSYEQYF	TGTGCCATCAGAAATACTAGCGGGAGCTACGAGCAGTACTTC	TRBJ2-7	.	TRBV10-3	14	TRBD2
CAISESEGQGGTGELFF	TGTGCCATCAGTGAGTCGGAGGGGCAGGGAGGCACCGGGGAGCTGTTTTTT	TRBJ2-2	.	TRBV10-3	17	.
CASSTGVGDEAFF	TGTGCCAGCAGCACAGGGGTGGGTGATGAAGCTTTCTTT	TRBJ1-1	.	TRBV5-4	13	TRBD1
CASSLTGEGYGYTF	TGTGCCAGCAGCTTGACAGGGGAAGGCTATGGCTACACCTTC	TRBJ1-2	.	TRBV5-4	14	TRBD1
CASSGSSNEKLFF	TGCGCCAGCTCGGGGAGCTCTAATGAAAAACTGTTTTTT	TRBJ1-4	.	TRBV10-2	13	.
CASSDGGGGHETQYF	TGTGCCAGCAGTGACGGAGGGGGGGGGCACGAGACCCAGTACTTC	TRBJ2-5	.	TRBV6-1	15	.
CASSPIAGSGMGTDTQYF	TGTGCCAGCTCACCCATCGCGGGTAGCGGGATGGGCACAGATACGCAGTATTTT	TRBJ2-3	.	TRBV18	18	TRBD2
CASSDEGAYGYTF	TGTGCCAGCAGTGACGAGGGGGCCTATGGCTACACCTTC	TRBJ1-2	few	TRBV2	13	TRBD1
CASSDREGSQPQHF	TGTGCCAGTTCGGACAGGGAGGGGAGTCAGCCCCAGCATTTT	TRBJ1-5	.	TRBV9	14	TRBD1
CASSLRRSGGSNPTETQYF	TGTGCCAGCAGTTTAAGGAGAAGCGGGGGGTCAAACCCCACGGAGACCCAGTACTTC	TRBJ2-5	.	TRBV27	19	TRBD2
CASSQTDRGNTDTQYF	TGTGCCAGCAGCCAGACCGACAGGGGGAACACAGATACGCAGTATTTT	TRBJ2-3	.	TRBV13	16	TRBD1
CAISDSDRVVAEAFF	TGTGCCATCAGTGATTCCGACAGGGTTGTGGCTGAAGCTTTCTTT	TRBJ1-1	once	TRBV10-3	15	TRBD1
CATSRDGNAVYEQYF	TGTGCCACCAGCAGAGATGGAAACGCCGTCTACGAGCAGTACTTC	TRBJ2-7	.	TRBV15	15	.
CASGVSGEGMARTF	TGTGCCAGCGGAGTTTCCGGGGAGGGAATGGCTAGAACCTTC	TRBJ1-2	.	TRBV6-1	14	.
CASSQDGQIYGYTF	TGTGCCAGCAGCCAAGATGGTCAAATCTATGGCTACACCTTC	TRBJ1-2	.	TRBV4-2	14	.
CASSTPTGGPSYQPQHF	TGTGCCAGTAGTACACCAACGGGGGGGCCGTCGTATCAGCCCCAGCATTTT	TRBJ1-5	.	TRBV19	17	.
CASSSNPDGCHQPQHF	TGTGCTAGCAGCTCGAACCCTGACGGATGTCATCAGCCCCAGCATTTT	TRBJ1-5	.	TRBV7-7	16	.
CASSVEDGSQETQYF	TGTGCCAGCAGTGTTGAAGACGGGTCCCAAGAGACCCAGTACTTC	TRBJ2-5	.	TRBV6-1	15	.
CASTTGASNQPQHF	TGTGCCAGCACAACGGGGGCCAGCAATCAGCCCCAGCATTTT	TRBJ1-5	.	TRBV28	14	.
CASSEQGVSGPGELFF	TGTGCCAGCAGTGAGCAGGGGGTATCAGGTCCCGGGGAGCTGTTTTTT	TRBJ2-2	.	TRBV2	16	TRBD1
CASSSTGAFNGGELFF	TGCGCCAGCAGCTCGACAGGGGCTTTTAATGGCGGGGAGCTGTTTTTT	TRBJ2-2	.	TRBV5-1	16	TRBD1
CASSSLIMEQGEIYGYTF	TGTGCCAGCAGTTCCTTAATAATGGAACAGGGGGAAATTTATGGCTACACCTTC	TRBJ1-2	.	TRBV27	18	TRBD1
CASSLDPARAETQYF	TGTGCCAGCAGCTTAGACCCGGCCAGGGCCGAGACCCAGTACTTC	TRBJ2-5	.	TRBV7-6	15	.
CASSFSGDEQFF	TGTGCCAGCAGCTTTTCCGGGGACGAGCAGTTCTTC	TRBJ2-1	.	TRBV7-6	12	.
CASSLLEPPQHF	TGTGCCAGCAGTTTATTAGAGCCGCCCCAGCATTTT	TRBJ1-5	.	TRBV28	12	.
CASSPTSGAAGELFF	TGTGCCAGCAGCCCGACTAGCGGGGCGGCCGGGGAGCTGTTTTTT	TRBJ2-2	.	TRBV6-4	15	TRBD2
CASSDGKEANYGYTF	TGTGCCAGCAGTGATGGGAAGGAGGCTAACTATGGCTACACCTTC	TRBJ1-2	.	TRBV6-4	15	.
CASSEGLLGTDTQYF	TGCGCCAGCAGTGAGGGGCTGCTAGGCACAGATACGCAGTATTTT	TRBJ2-3	.	TRBV10-2	15	.
CASSRLAPLNQETQYF	TGTGCCAGCAGCCGACTAGCCCCCCTAAACCAAGAGACCCAGTACTTC	TRBJ2-5	.	TRBV14	16	TRBD2
CASSLYLPGTSGSFTDTQYF	TGTGCCAGCAGTTTATACCTCCCGGGGACTAGCGGGAGTTTTACAGATACGCAGTATTTT	TRBJ2-3	.	TRBV27	20	TRBD2
CASSRSPAEGSNEQFF	TGTGCCAGCAGTCGGTCCCCCGCCGAGGGCAGTAATGAGCAGTTCTTC	TRBJ2-1	.	TRBV28	16	.
CASSQEVGYGYTF	TGCGCCAGCAGCCAAGAAGTAGGGTATGGCTACACCTTC	TRBJ1-2	.	TRBV4-1	13	.
CASSLDQGAGNQPQHF	TGTGCCAGCAGCTTGGACCAGGGGGCCGGGAATCAGCCCCAGCATTTT	TRBJ1-5	.	TRBV5-4	16	TRBD1
CASSHGEPNTEAFF	TGCGCCAGCAGCCATGGGGAACCGAACACTGAAGCTTTCTTT	TRBJ1-1	.	TRBV5-1	14	.
CASSTDSFSGNTIYF	TGTGCCAGCAGCACCGACTCCTTCTCTGGAAACACCATATATTTT	TRBJ1-3	.	TRBV5-4	15	.